This T cell receptor beta chain was sequenced in a study of immune characterization of retroperitoneal liposarcoma. The CDR3 has 15 amino acids. Germline V CDR1 and CDR2: MNHNS, SASEGT. TCRdb independently ran MiXCR on the PCR reads; one entry per CDR3 protein. The sample lists roughly 20,000 distinct CDR3 sequences; around two fifths were seen once. The sequencing input was blood. The V gene is TRBV6-1, the J gene TRBJ2-3; TRBD1 is a possible D gene (6 bases). The J call may be incorrect, as the DNA end agrees better with TRBJ2-1. This receptor was identified in a male donor with retroperitoneal liposarcoma. The CDR3 reads CASSPPPQGTGEQFF. Here the CDR3 DNA reads TGTGCCAGCAGCCCGCCCCCACAGGGAACGGGCGAGCAGTTCTTC.